A single sample gave rise to the 12 T cell receptor beta chains below, sequenced in a study of control samples from healthy donors and cancer patients. Assay used: immunoSEQ multiplex PCR; TCRdb lists only in-frame clones, some missing. The profile covers approximately 90,000 clones, with 85% to 95% appearing a single time and over 1.3% taken by the ten largest. Sample: blood. The receptors shown here come from a young woman in good health.

The chain has TRBV3-1 (or the pseudogene TRBV3-2) and TRBJ2-3, with 7 bases aligning to TRBD2. Per the germline V gene, CDR1 is LGHDT and CDR2 is YNNKEL (reference sequence). The CDR3 consists of 14 residues. J lost 1 base, V lost 8 bases, and 6 bases had no gene match. CDR3 in amino acids: CASSVTSRTDTQYF. The CDR3 nucleotides read TGTGCCAGCTCGGTGACTAGCCGCACAGATACGCAGTATTTT.

The table lists this clone with a count of one. The chain uses TRBV5-1 and TRBJ2-7; D remains ambiguous. This CDR3 region has 12 residues. Germline V lookup: CDR1 SGHRS, CDR2 YFSETQ. V was clipped by 0 bases and J by 4 bases, with 5 bases between them. The CDR3 protein is CASSLDRYEQYF. The CDR3 nucleotides read TGCGCCAGCAGCTTGGACCGATACGAGCAGTACTTC. Together with reference TRBV5-1 and TRBJ2-7, the CDR3 gives the full variable domain: KAGVTQTPRYLIKTRGQQVTLSCSPISGHRSVSWYQQTPGQGLQFLFEYFSETQRNKGNFPGRFSGRQFSNSRSEMNVSTLELGDSALYLCASSLDRYEQYFGPGTRLTVT.

This chain joins TRBV19 and TRBJ2-3; D is possibly TRBD2 (5 bases). CDR3 size: 13 residues. In germline, CDR1 is LNHDA, CDR2 SQIVND (reference sequence). The V gene lost 5 bases and the J gene lost 3 bases, with 9 bases spanning the gap. The CDR3 region has the DNA TGTGCCAGTAGTGCTCTAGCTACAGATACGCAGTATTTT. This encodes CASSALATDTQYF.

This chain uses TRBV7-9 with TRBJ1-2; no definite D call. With 6 bases removed from V and 1 base from J, the gap between germline ends came to 15 bases. CDR1 and CDR2 (germline): SEHNR, FQNEAQ (reference sequence). The CDR3 runs 15 residues. CDR3 nucleotide sequence: TGTGCCAGCAGTACTATCGGGCCAGTTAACTATGGCTACACCTTC. This sequence encodes CASSTIGPVNYGYTF.

The genes are TRBV3-1 (or the pseudogene TRBV3-2) and TRBJ2-3; D may be TRBD1 or TRBD2 (6 bases each). The CDR3 is 15 amino acids. V was shortened by 0 bases and J by 4 bases, with 11 bases between the two germline ends. Germline values: CDR1 LGHDT, CDR2 YNNKEL (reference sequence). CDR3 in DNA: TGTGCCAGCAGCCAAGACGGGGGCGGCGCAGATACGCAGTATTTT. Translated: CASSQDGGGADTQYF.

Comments on this clone: The same CDR3 can be traced to other DNA sequences in this sample. The V and J genes are TRBV13 and TRBJ2-7; D is uncertain. Looked up from germline, CDR1 is PRHDT and CDR2 is FYEKMQ (reference sequence). Trimming shortened V by 2 bases and J by 2 bases, and 4 bases separated the two germline ends. CDR3 length: 12 residues. CDR3 amino acids: CASSLSTYEQYF. The CDR3 DNA sequence: TGTGCCAGCAGCTTATCGACCTACGAGCAGTACTTC. The full variable domain, completed using reference TRBV13 and TRBJ2-7, is AAGVIQSPRHLIKEKRETATLKCYPIPRHDTVYWYQQGPGQDPQFLISFYEKMQSDKGSIPDRFSAQQFSDYHSELNMSSLELGDSALYFCASSLSTYEQYFGPGTRLTVT.

The genes are TRBV18 and TRBJ2-2, with D uncertain. Germline lookup yields CDR1 KGHSH and CDR2 LQKENI. V gave up 3 bases and J gave up 5 bases, with 10 bases separating them. The CDR3 has 14 residues. The CDR3 loop reads CASSPRSVTGELFF. CDR3 DNA: TGTGCCAGCTCACCCCGGTCCGTTACCGGGGAGCTGTTTTTT.

V gene TRBV19 combines with J gene TRBJ2-5, with 8 bases fitting TRBD1. Germline V gene data show CDR1 as LNHDA and CDR2 as SQIVND (reference sequence). The CDR3 is 17 residues long. With 1 base clipped from V and 0 bases from J, the junction kept 7 bases outside the gene matches. CDR3 amino acids: CASSIGQGAWYQETQYF. Written as DNA, the CDR3 is TGTGCCAGTAGTATAGGCCAGGGGGCCTGGTACCAAGAGACCCAGTACTTC.

This clone showed up just once. The gene calls are TRBV28 and TRBJ1-2; tentatively, D is TRBD1 (6 bases). The germline gives CDR1 MDHEN, CDR2 SYDVKM. This CDR3 has 14 residues. Trimming took 2 bases from V and 8 from J, leaving 15 bases between them. For the CDR3, the DNA is TGTGCCAGCAGTTTACGGGGGCTCGGGGGAGGCTACACCTTC. Amino acid sequence: CASSLRGLGGGYTF.

The V and J genes are TRBV7-9 and TRBJ1-4; no firm D call. With 1 base removed from V and 0 bases from J, the gap between germline ends came to 6 bases. In germline, CDR1 is SEHNR, CDR2 FQNEAQ (reference sequence). The CDR3 is 15 residues long. CDR3 nucleotide sequence: TGTGCCAGCAGCTTAGAGATGGCAACTAATGAAAAACTGTTTTTT. This codes for CASSLEMATNEKLFF.

The V and J genes are TRBV6-5 and TRBJ1-5; D unclear. The ends were cut back, 8 bases at V and 2 bases at J, with 10 bases in the middle. In germline, CDR1 is MNHEY, CDR2 SVGAGI. The CDR3 runs to 13 residues. Here the CDR3 reads CASLPRGNQPQHF. The CDR3 nucleotides are TGTGCCAGCCTACCTCGGGGCAATCAGCCCCAGCATTTT.

In its sample, this clone was seen many times. The chain links TRBV7-3 to TRBJ2-2; D gene ambiguous. The length of the CDR3 is 13 residues. Germline V lookup: CDR1 SGHTA, CDR2 FQGTGA. With 5 bases removed from V and 5 bases from J, the gap between germline ends came to 9 bases. DNA for the CDR3: TGTGCCAGCAGCGTCGTCGGGACCGGGGAGCTGTTTTTT. Protein product: CASSVVGTGELFF.